The 10 T cell receptor beta chains below were found in one sample sequenced in a study of early T cells in non-severe SARS-CoV-2 infection. TCRdb reprocessed the 5' RACE reads with MiXCR, giving one entry per CDR3 protein. The repertoire holds fewer than 100,000 distinct CDR3 sequences, with about 17% as singletons. Source material: whole blood. The receptors derive from an adult who was a healthcare worker with PCR-confirmed SARS-CoV-2 infection or an uninfected control (not recorded which).

The chain recombines TRBV10-3 with TRBJ2-2, with D uncertain. Trimming shortened V by 0 bases and J by 3 bases, and 2 bases separated the two germline ends. CDR1 ENHRY and CDR2 SYGVKD come from the germline V gene. This CDR3 spans 13 amino acids. In nucleotides, the CDR3 is TGTGCCATCAGTGAGTCATACACCGGGGAGCTGTTTTTT. Translation gives CAISESYTGELFF.

V and J are TRBV2 and TRBJ2-7; no reliable D call. The CDR3 totals 13 residues. Trimming stripped 3 bases from V and 8 bases from J, with 14 bases between. CDR1 SNHLY and CDR2 FYNNEI come from the germline V gene. The chain's CDR3 is CASSESQLIKQYF. In nucleotides, the CDR3 is TGTGCCAGCAGTGAGTCCCAACTTATTAAGCAGTACTTC.

J is TRBJ2-1 and V is TRBV29-1; the match to TRBD2 covers 9 bases. With V trimmed by 4 bases and J by 8 bases, 12 bases remained unmatched. The CDR3 sequence is 15 residues long. Germline loops: CDR1 SQVTM, CDR2 ANQGSEA. This chain's CDR3 is CSVGSLAGVEDEQFF. CDR3 nucleotides: TGCAGCGTTGGCTCTTTAGCGGGAGTTGAGGATGAGCAGTTCTTC.

At least ten counts were recorded for this clonotype. V gene TRBV27 combines with J gene TRBJ1-5, with D unclear. Trimming pared 3 bases from V and 5 bases from J, leaving 5 bases between. Per the germline V gene, CDR1 is MNHEY and CDR2 is SMNVEV (reference sequence). The CDR3 is 12 amino acids. The DNA for the CDR3 is TGTGCCAGCAGTTTTCTTGATCAGCCCCAGCATTTT. Protein product: CASSFLDQPQHF.

The chain has TRBV20-1 and TRBJ2-5; 8 positions match TRBD2. V was pared by 6 bases and J by 5 bases, with 5 bases of the junction left unmatched. The CDR3 has 12 amino acids. Germline-derived CDR1 and CDR2 are DFQATT and SNEGSKA (reference sequence). Here the CDR3 reads CSATGGAETQYF. The CDR3 region has the DNA TGCAGTGCCACCGGGGGGGCCGAGACCCAGTACTTC.

The sample holds a few counts of this clonotype. This chain joins TRBV30 and TRBJ2-1; either TRBD1 or TRBD2 may supply D (6 bases each). Germline CDR1 reads GTSNPN; CDR2 reads SVGIG (reference sequence). Trimming took off 3 bases at V and 4 bases at J, with 22 bases between the two ends. The CDR3 is made up of 17 amino acids. CDR3 coding DNA: TGTGCCTGGAGCTCTCTCGTAGGGGGGATTCTATACAATGAGCAGTTCTTC. This gives the protein CAWSSLVGGILYNEQFF.

This clonotype was seen many times. The V gene is TRBV20-1, the J gene TRBJ1-4; 9 bases are a match to TRBD1. Germline values: CDR1 DFQATT, CDR2 SNEGSKA (reference sequence). The CDR3 contains 11 residues. V shed 7 bases, J shed 7 bases, and the junction held 1 base outside the gene matches. CDR3 loop: CSGQGGEKLFF. The CDR3 region has the DNA TGCAGTGGACAGGGGGGTGAAAAACTGTTTTTT.

V is TRBV27 and J is TRBJ2-6, with 14 bases identical to TRBD2. The CDR3 contains 20 residues. V was pared by 1 base and J by 4 bases, with 9 bases of the junction left unmatched. CDR1 and CDR2 (germline): MNHEY, SMNVEV (reference sequence). The CDR3 DNA reads as TGTGCCAGCAGTTTATTCGGGACTAGCGGGAGTGCGTCAGGGGCCAACGTCCTGACTTTC. Its translation: CASSLFGTSGSASGANVLTF.

The chain uses TRBV4-1 and TRBJ1-2, with 8 bases aligning to TRBD1. CDR3 size: 16 residues. Germline V gene sequence: CDR1 MGHRA, CDR2 YSYEKL. V shed 0 bases and J 2 bases; nucleotides not matched to a gene: 5. The CDR3 here is CASSQDWQGANYGYTF. The CDR3 bases are TGCGCCAGCAGCCAAGATTGGCAGGGGGCAAACTATGGCTACACCTTC.

This clonotype came up a few times. The chain joins TRBV29-1 to TRBJ2-1; the match to TRBD1 covers 10 bases. The germline CDR1 and CDR2 sequences are SQVTM and ANQGSEA. This CDR3 region has 12 residues. The junction had 5 bases not matched to a gene; V was cut back by 7 bases and J by 8 bases. CDR3 bases: TGCAGCGCCGGGACAGGGGACCATGAGCAGTTCTTC. Its translation: CSAGTGDHEQFF.